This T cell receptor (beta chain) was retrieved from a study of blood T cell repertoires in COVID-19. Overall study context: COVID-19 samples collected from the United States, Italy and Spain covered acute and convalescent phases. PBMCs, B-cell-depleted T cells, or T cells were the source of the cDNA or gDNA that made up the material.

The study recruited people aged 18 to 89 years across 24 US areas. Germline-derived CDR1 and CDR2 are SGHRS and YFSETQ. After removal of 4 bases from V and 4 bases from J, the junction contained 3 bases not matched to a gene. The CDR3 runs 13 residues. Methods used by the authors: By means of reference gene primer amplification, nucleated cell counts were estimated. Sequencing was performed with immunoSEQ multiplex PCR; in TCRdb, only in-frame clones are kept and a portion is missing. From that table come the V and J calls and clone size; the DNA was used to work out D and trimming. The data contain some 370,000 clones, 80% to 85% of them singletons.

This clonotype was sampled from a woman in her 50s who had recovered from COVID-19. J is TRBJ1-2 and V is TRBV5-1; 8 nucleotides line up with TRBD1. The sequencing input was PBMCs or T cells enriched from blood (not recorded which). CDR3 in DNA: TGCGCCAGCAGCGAGGACAGGGTCTATGGCTACACCTTC. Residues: CASSEDRVYGYTF.